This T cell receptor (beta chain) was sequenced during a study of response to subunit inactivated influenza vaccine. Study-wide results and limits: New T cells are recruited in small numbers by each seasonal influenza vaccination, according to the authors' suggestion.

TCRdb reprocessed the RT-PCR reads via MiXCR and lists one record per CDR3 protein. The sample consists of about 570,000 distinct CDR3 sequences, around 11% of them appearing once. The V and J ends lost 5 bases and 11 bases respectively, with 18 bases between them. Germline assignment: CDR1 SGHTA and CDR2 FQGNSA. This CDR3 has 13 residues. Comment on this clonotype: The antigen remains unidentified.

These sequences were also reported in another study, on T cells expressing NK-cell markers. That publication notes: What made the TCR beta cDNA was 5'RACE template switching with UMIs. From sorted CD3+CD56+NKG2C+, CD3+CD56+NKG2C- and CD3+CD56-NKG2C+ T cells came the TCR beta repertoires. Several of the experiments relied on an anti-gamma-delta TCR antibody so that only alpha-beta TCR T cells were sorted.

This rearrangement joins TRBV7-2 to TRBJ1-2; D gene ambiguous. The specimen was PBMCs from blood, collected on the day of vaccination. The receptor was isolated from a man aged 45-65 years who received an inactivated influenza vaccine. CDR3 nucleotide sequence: TGTGCCAGCAGCCTAAATCAGGAGGACCGATACACCTTC. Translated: CASSLNQEDRYTF.